This TCR beta chain was obtained from a study of cytomegalovirus exposure and HLA in healthy donors (dated by TCRdb to about 2017). As for the study more broadly: An earlier analysis of roughly 500 of the donors reported roughly 300 Gb of sequence data and some 100 million unique TCR beta sequences from about 179 million T cells. An early release covering some 640 HLA-typed donors comprised 300 to 350 gigabases of sequencing data and approximately 85 million unique TCR sequences. Among the roughly 390 genotyped donors, about 83% belonged to the genetic ancestry cluster associated with self-reported Caucasian donors. The study aimed to test whether signatures of past pathogen exposure could be identified by cataloging public T cell receptors. Using immunosequencing, the study profiled T cell repertoires from about 610 subjects and related those repertoires to cytomegalovirus serostatus. Besides the first cohort of approximately 670 subjects, a separate validation cohort made up of 120 or so different subjects was used. High-throughput TCR immunosequencing, statistical association of individual TCRs with disease status, and machine learning were combined to predict cytomegalovirus infection status. A later analysis re-analyzed previously published TCR beta repertoires from 660 or so donors and added high-resolution HLA genotyping to study TCR occurrence patterns. The later analysis used no new phenotypic data to find candidate immune exposures, relying instead on TCR beta sequences and their occurrence across donors. An earlier analysis of about 620 of the donors applied high-throughput TCR beta sequencing to assess whether each TCR beta V gene segment acted as functional or pseudogenic. Donor age, sex, ethnicity and CMV serostatus were collected together with the repertoire data. A later genetic analysis took genome-wide SNP genotypes for about 65% of the roughly 670 donors and used that subset as a discovery cohort. Every discovery cohort repertoire had been produced on one sequencing platform. Class I and class II HLA loci were covered by the typing at four-digit resolution. The number of typed donors differed by locus: 629-630 for A, B, C, DRB1 and DQB1; 500 to 550 for DQA1; 606 for DPA1; and 400 to 480 for DPB1. Four to six DR-DQ haplotypes were handled as single units for association and clustering, since linkage in the cohort was strong. Across around 400 genotyped donors of the cohort, an average of 235,054 unique TCR beta nucleotide sequences per donor were sequenced, and approximately 17% of those sequences were non-productive. The paper as a whole reports these results and caveats: V-gene and J-gene trimming of TCR beta chains was associated with a missense DCLRE1C variant in a later genetic analysis, and the association was replicated in an independent cohort. Most TCR sequences were seen in very few donors, while some public TCRs were found in many individuals. Three of the identified cytomegalovirus-associated TCR beta chains were confirmed in vitro to be specific for cytomegalovirus antigens. Compared with equally common non-associated chains, HLA-associated TCR beta chains in a later analysis were more clonally expanded and had lower generation probabilities. The classifier was reported to diagnose cytomegalovirus status with high specificity and sensitivity in both the original cohort and the validation cohort. A later genetic analysis reported fewer N-insertions in productive TCRs among donors in an Asian-associated ancestry cluster than the roughly 640-donor mean. The earlier analysis of approximately 540 of the donors excluded 15 to 20 rarely observed V segments, including chromosome 9 orphons, because counts were too low. A further reported finding was that TCR beta sequences accurately predicted the HLA-A and HLA-B alleles for most subjects in the first cohort. A later analysis reported that several top co-occurrence clusters appeared linked to parvovirus B19, influenza, CMV and Epstein-Barr virus. Immune exposure information for the cohort was limited to CMV serostatus. A group of highly shared sequence variants was considered likely to be a technical artifact of the sequencing pipeline. In a later analysis, around 17,000 TCR beta sequences were associated with specific HLA alleles at a false discovery rate of 0.05. Because HLA typing was unavailable for some donors at each locus, only the typed subset was used in association tests. The study listed approximately 150 TCR beta chains as associated with cytomegalovirus. Correlated functional status among segregating V segments might be attributable to linkage disequilibrium, but an unknown experimental factor could not be ruled out. Assigning TCR associations to individual alleles was difficult when HLA alleles, especially DR and DQ, strongly co-occurred. In this cohort, only TCR beta chains were sequenced, and detectable features were limited by the absence of alpha or paired-chain data. In a later analysis, most CMV-associated TCR beta chains were found to appear HLA-restricted, with HLA associations seemingly driven largely by CMV exposure. It was suggested by the authors that the approach could potentially be generalized to other disease states and immunological phenotypes. Broadly in line with IMGT annotations, most TCR beta V segments showed up in productive rearrangements about 87% or about 30% of the time in an earlier analysis of under 700 of the donors. According to a later analysis, TCR association rates differed among HLA loci, with DRB1 alleles showing the most associated TCRs and HLA-C alleles showing the fewest. Sequencing depth was assumed to be roughly uniform across donors in the presence/absence analyses, though that assumption may not hold.

The cohort consisted of 666 healthy bone marrow donors. All cohort members were sampled while nominally healthy, although unrecorded immune exposures were likely present. The donor was CMV seronegative and was included in the group of under 450 seronegative cohort members. A peripheral blood sample was collected from each donor, and TCR beta sequencing was performed on peripheral blood mononuclear cells. Genomic DNA extraction from the blood cell samples was performed with the Qiagen DNeasy Blood Extraction Kit. Library generation was performed with the immunoSEQ multiplex PCR assay. For the multiplex PCR, a mixture combining 60 forward primers for TCR Vbeta segments and 13 reverse primers for TCR Jbeta segments was used. The CDR3 region of rearranged TCR beta genes was amplified from genomic DNA by a multiplex PCR assay. The Illumina HiSeq System was used to sequence the amplified TCR beta libraries as 87-base-pair reads. The source study handled its data this way. A later analysis tallied 75 million to 95 million unique TCR beta chains across the 666 repertoires, and about 10 million of those chains were shared by two or more donors. To remove PCR and sequencing errors, raw reads were error-corrected and collapsed into unique sequences using a nearest-neighbor algorithm that merged closely related sequences. CDR3 sequences were aligned to IMGT reference sequences to assign V, D and J gene segments. Each retained sequence needed at least a six-nucleotide match to both a V gene segment and a J gene segment. A rearrangement counted as productive if the CDR3 had no stop codons and remained in frame with V and J, and every other rearrangement counted as non-productive. Following IMGT convention, CDR3 was defined as the stretch from the second conserved V-encoded cysteine to the conserved J-encoded phenylalanine. In an earlier analysis of 550 to 650 of the donors, sequences lacking an unambiguous match to a single V gene segment were excluded. An earlier analysis of approximately 590 of the donors called V segments functional above 56.7% productive rearrangements and segregating when the between-donor standard deviation exceeded 5%. A statistical classification framework was built to diagnose cytomegalovirus status from the catalog of TCR beta chain sequences. A later analysis assigned V and J genes by comparing TCR nucleotide sequences with IMGT/GENE-DB human TR gene sequences. A later analysis assigned CDR3 sequences and most-parsimonious VDJ recombination scenarios with the TCRdist pipeline. A later analysis defined each TCR beta chain by its CDR3 amino acid sequence plus V-gene family, and excluded reads lacking a unique V-gene family. As a way to deal with suspected cross-contamination and a sequencing artifact, a later analysis dropped 500 to 700 nucleotide sequences that were highly shared and had low generation probability. In a later analysis, a clonal expansion index for each public chain was calculated from normalized within-repertoire ranks of inferred template counts. In a later analysis, generation probabilities were computed with a VDJ recombination model fitted to out-of-frame rearrangements, and the resulting probabilities were checked against IGoR. In a later analysis, TCR-TCR, TCR-HLA and TCR-CMV co-occurrence was scored with hypergeometric tests, and a repertoire-size bias correction was applied to TCR pairs. False discovery rates were estimated in a later analysis by permuting HLA or CMV assignments 20 times. A later analysis grouped co-occurring TCRs with DBSCAN, adding TCRdist sequence similarity when clustering within HLA-allele-positive subsets. Co-occurrence clustering excluded repertoires with fewer than 30,000 or more than 120,000 public chains, plus five with anomalous nucleotide sharing. TCRdb stores this immuneACCESS table with in-frame sequences only. Part of the clones is absent; in the studies checked, under half of the shortfall reflects unresolved V genes, and no reason is known for the rest. V and J calls plus clone size are reproduced from that table; the DNA served to infer D and trimming. In all, the sample holds 150,000 to 200,000 clones, and approximately 80% of those were seen once. Less than 2% of the sample rests with the top ten.

About this clone itself: The antigen it recognizes is unknown. Base qualities are missing; no much larger clone stands one base away.

Material: PBMCs. The TCR sequence derives from a woman between 18 and 30 years old in good health and CMV-seronegative.

Here the CDR3 is given as CASSQSSGRGSEQFF. The sequenced DNA is TGCGCCAGCAGCCAGTCAAGCGGGAGGGGGAGCGAGCAGTTCTTC. The chain is encoded by TRBV4-3 joined to TRBJ2-1, with 10 bases matching TRBD2. There are 15 amino acids in the CDR3, from cysteine to phenylalanine inclusive. The sequence is cut down to CDR3 DNA, 45 bases in frame from base 1. In the germline V gene, CDR1 corresponds to LGHNA and CDR2 to YSLEER. Here V drops 3 bases and J drops 10 bases, and the junction holds 9 bases not matched to any gene.